This TCR beta chain comes out of a study of blood T cell repertoires in COVID-19 (dated by TCRdb to 2020 to 2022). About the study as a whole: The collaborator samples originated in the United States, Italy and Spain and spanned the acute and convalescent phases of COVID-19. The prospective study material was composed of cDNA or gDNA derived from T cells, B-cell-depleted T cells, or PBMCs. Subjects who had been exposed to COVID-19, were actively infected with it, or had recovered from it provided the deeply sampled blood TCRbeta repertoires that made up the dataset. A freely available public database, intended as a resource for researchers studying the immune response to SARS-CoV-2, is where the repertoires were released. Samples came from the ongoing ImmuneRACE study (first 160 participants) plus 1,254 subjects from 6 global collaborators. A de-identified subject ID, COVID-19 status, age in years and sex were almost always included in the sample metadata. Where HLA class I and class II types were available, the types were taken from metadata supplied by the sample provider, not from assay-based typing.

Note on this clone: It lacks a known antigen. No base quality values were provided; no much bigger clone lies one nucleotide off.

TCRbeta CDR3 regions were amplified from genomic DNA using the immunoSEQ Assay, a bias-controlled multiplex PCR. From the authors' description of their analysis: The number of nucleated cells in each sample was estimated from the amplification of reference gene primers within the assay. To quantify the absolute abundance of each unique TCRbeta CDR3 rearrangement, sequence reads were collapsed and filtered. Productive Simpson clonality was computed per sample as the square root of Simpson's diversity index over productive rearrangements. TCRdb limited this immuneACCESS table to in-frame rearrangements with V and J called. A share of clones is missing; checked studies link under half to unresolved V genes, and the rest is unexplained. V and J calls and clone size are those listed in that table; D and trimming were worked out from the DNA. Recorded for this sample are some 120,000 clones; approximately 77% of them occurred a single time. The ten largest make up more than 15% of the sample.

Results the study describes overall, beyond this receptor: The quantity of clinical and demographic metadata differed by source and by participant and was supplied without curation.

Each collaborating institution followed its own protocols to collect whole blood in K2EDTA tubes. For TCRbeta analysis, collaborator samples were shipped as frozen whole blood, as isolated PBMCs, or as DNA extracted from either sample type. The sequence was collected from a man older than 75 with acute or convalescent COVID-19. Material: peripheral blood.

The bases are TGCGCCAGCAGCTACCCAGGGGGAAATGGTGAAAAACTGTTTTTT. It translates as CASSYPGGNGEKLFF. The rearrangement joined TRBV4-1 to TRBJ1-4; 7 central bases correspond to TRBD1. The cysteine opens and the phenylalanine closes a CDR3 of 15 amino acids. Of the read, only the CDR3 DNA is kept; its 45 bases are in frame from base 1. V and J are trimmed by 5 bases and 7 bases, and the gene matches miss 10 bases of the junction. As encoded in the germline V gene, CDR1 is MGHRA while CDR2 is YSYEKL.